The 23 T cell receptor beta chains reported below all come from one sample, sequenced in a study of blood T cell repertoires in COVID-19. Sequencing used immunoSEQ multiplex PCR; TCRdb keeps in-frame clones, though not all of them. The sample has 400,000 to 500,000 clones; approximately 90% are singletons. Sequencing was carried out using PBMCs or T cells enriched from blood (not recorded which). The receptors here all came from a woman aged 18-30 years who had been exposed to COVID-19.

J is TRBJ2-7 and V is TRBV28; TRBD2 aligns across 9 bases. The junction had 1 base not matched to a gene; V was cut back by 2 bases and J by 2 bases. From germline, CDR1 is MDHEN and CDR2 SYDVKM. CDR3 size: 14 residues. CDR3 sequence (DNA): TGTGCCAGCAGTTTAGCGGGGGGGCCCTACGAGCAGTACTTC. Translating it yields CASSLAGGPYEQYF.

This rearrangement joins TRBV7-2 to TRBJ1-1; D is perhaps TRBD1 (5 bases). CDR3 size: 14 residues. V was cut by 3 bases and J by 4 bases, with 12 bases left in between. Per germline, CDR1 SGHTA and CDR2 FQGNSA. This CDR3 is CASSFKEQGTEAFF. Here the CDR3 DNA reads TGTGCCAGCAGCTTCAAAGAGCAGGGCACTGAAGCTTTCTTT.

The CDR3 spells CASSSVVSYEQYF. The CDR3 nucleotides are TGTGCCAGCAGCTCGGTGGTCTCCTACGAGCAGTACTTC. V gene TRBV4-2 combines with J gene TRBJ2-7; D gene uncertain. Trimming removed 5 bases from V and 0 bases from J, with 8 bases in between. Germline V gene lookup returns CDR1 LGHNA and CDR2 YNFKEQ. The CDR3 spans 13 residues.

This clone has a handful of counts. V usage is TRBV6-5 and J usage is TRBJ2-7; TRBD2 is a possible D gene (5 bases). This CDR3 is built from 15 residues. The germline gives CDR1 MNHEY, CDR2 SVGAGI. V lost 10 bases and J 3 bases, leaving 22 bases between the germline ends. This CDR3 is CATSSNTETNYEQYF. CDR3 DNA: TGTGCCACTAGTTCGAACACCGAGACTAACTACGAGCAGTACTTC.

The rearrangement links TRBV11-2 to TRBJ2-5; 8 bases line up with TRBD2. The length of the CDR3 is 14 residues. Germline values: CDR1 SGHAT, CDR2 FQNNGV. The J segment lost 5 bases and the V segment lost 3 bases, leaving 5 bases of the junction unmatched. The CDR3 is CASSFSGGRETQYF. As DNA, the CDR3 is TGTGCCAGCAGCTTCTCGGGGGGGCGGGAGACCCAGTACTTC.

The chain joins TRBV7-2 to TRBJ2-1; 8 positions agree with TRBD2. J was trimmed by 8 bases and V by 2 bases; bases with no gene match: 5. The V gene's germline CDR1 is SGHTA and CDR2 FQGNSA. The CDR3 runs 14 residues. The CDR3 DNA follows: TGTGCCAGCAGCTTACGGCGGGGGGCTGATGAGCAGTTCTTC. Its protein is CASSLRRGADEQFF.

The rearrangement links TRBV25-1 to TRBJ2-1; the match to TRBD1 covers 10 bases. Trimming removed 4 bases from V and 8 bases from J; junction bases left unmatched: 8. This CDR3 comprises 15 residues. Looked up from germline, CDR1 is MGHDK and CDR2 is SYGVNS. This chain's CDR3 is CASSARDRGLDEQFF. The DNA for the CDR3 is TGTGCCAGCAGTGCCCGGGACAGGGGTTTGGATGAGCAGTTCTTC.

V and J are TRBV28 and TRBJ2-7; D gene uncertain. V was clipped by 7 bases and J by 0 bases, with 13 bases between them. In germline, CDR1 is MDHEN, CDR2 SYDVKM. The CDR3 has 14 residues. CDR3 protein: CASTSSKSSYEQYF. The DNA for the CDR3 is TGTGCCAGCACCTCGTCTAAGTCCTCCTACGAGCAGTACTTC.

This sequence joins TRBV6-6 and TRBJ1-5; 11 bases agree with TRBD1. This CDR3 has 18 amino acids. Trimming cost V 5 bases and J 2 bases; bases outside gene matches: 11. Germline-derived CDR1 and CDR2 are MNHNY and SVGAGI (reference sequence). The CDR3 DNA follows: TGTGCCAGCAGTCGCCGGGACAGGGGGATTCGAGGCAATCAGCCCCAGCATTTT. Translation gives CASSRRDRGIRGNQPQHF.

The chain joins TRBV3-1 (or the pseudogene TRBV3-2) to TRBJ2-5; the match to TRBD1 covers 7 bases. Germline CDR1 LGHDT, CDR2 YNNKEL (reference sequence). V was clipped by 0 bases and J by 5 bases; unmatched bases: 6. The CDR3 totals 15 residues. CDR3: CASSQDTGAGETQYF. CDR3 DNA: TGTGCCAGCAGCCAAGACACAGGGGCCGGTGAGACCCAGTACTTC.

The chain recombines TRBV4-1 with TRBJ2-7; a weak D match, TRBD1 (5 bases). Trimming removed 4 bases from V and 0 bases from J, with 7 bases in between. The CDR3 sequence is 13 residues long. Germline loops: CDR1 MGHRA, CDR2 YSYEKL. CDR3 DNA: TGCGCCAGCAGCCTCAGGGTCTCCTACGAGCAGTACTTC. Protein product: CASSLRVSYEQYF.

The V call is TRBV10-2, the J call TRBJ2-1, with 12 nucleotides matching TRBD2. With V trimmed by 6 bases and J by 6 bases, 0 bases remained unmatched. This CDR3 is 13 amino acids long. Per germline, CDR1 WSHSY and CDR2 SAAADI. CDR3 sequence (DNA): TGCGCCAGCAGGACTAGCGGGAGCAATGAGCAGTTCTTC. Translation gives CASRTSGSNEQFF.

V is TRBV4-3 and J is TRBJ2-1; 9 bases map to TRBD2. Trimming removed 0 bases from V and 4 bases from J; junction bases left unmatched: 7. Germline CDR1 is LGHNA and CDR2 is YSLEER. The CDR3 loop spans 17 amino acids. The CDR3 protein is CASSQDFPSGVYNEQFF. The CDR3 nucleotides read TGCGCCAGCAGCCAAGATTTCCCTAGCGGGGTATACAATGAGCAGTTCTTC.

The rearrangement links TRBV7-2 to TRBJ1-4; possibly TRBD1 for D (6 bases). V lost 5 bases and J 0 bases, leaving 10 bases between the germline ends. Per germline, CDR1 SGHTA and CDR2 FQGNSA. This CDR3 spans 15 amino acids. CDR3 protein: CASSPDRPTNEKLFF. Here the CDR3 DNA reads TGTGCCAGCAGCCCGGACAGACCAACTAATGAAAAACTGTTTTTT.

The chain combines TRBV4-1 with TRBJ2-7, with TRBD1 matching 9 bases. Trimming removed 5 bases from V and 0 bases from J; junction bases left unmatched: 5. CDR1 is MGHRA and CDR2 is YSYEKL in the germline V gene. There are 15 residues in the CDR3. The CDR3 spells CASSGPGQGSYEQYF. The DNA of the CDR3 is TGCGCCAGCAGCGGTCCGGGACAGGGCTCCTACGAGCAGTACTTC.

The V gene is TRBV19, the J gene TRBJ2-1, with a tentative D call TRBD1 (6 bases). This CDR3 spans 13 amino acids. The V end was cut by 4 bases, the J end by 10 bases, with 14 bases between. Germline CDR1 is LNHDA and CDR2 is SQIVND (reference sequence). In DNA, the CDR3 is TGTGCCAGTAGTAACTCCCAGGGGTACGAGCAGTTCTTC. It codes for CASSNSQGYEQFF. The full variable domain, with the rest looked up from reference TRBV19 and TRBJ2-1, is DGGITQSPKYLFRKEGQNVTLSCEQNLNHDAMYWYRQDPGQGLRLIYYSQIVNDFQKGDIAEGYSVSREKKESFPLTVTSAQKNPTAFYLCASSNSQGYEQFFGPGTRLTVL.

The chain combines TRBV7-9 with TRBJ2-3; 7 nucleotides agree with TRBD2. Trimming cost V 4 bases and J 3 bases; bases outside gene matches: 4. Germline loops: CDR1 SEHNR, CDR2 FQNEAQ (reference sequence). The CDR3 runs 14 residues. CDR3 loop: CASSSWTSTDTQYF. The DNA of the CDR3 is TGTGCCAGCAGCTCGTGGACTAGTACAGATACGCAGTATTTT.

This clone occurred once. The rearrangement uses TRBV11-2 and TRBJ1-2, with TRBD1 as a possible D gene (6 bases). Trimming shortened V by 7 bases and J by 4 bases, and 19 bases separated the two germline ends. CDR1 is SGHAT, CDR2 FQNNGV, per germline. This CDR3 has 15 residues. CDR3 protein: CASTKITGHSYGYTF. CDR3 DNA: TGTGCCAGCACCAAAATTACAGGGCACAGCTATGGCTACACCTTC.

V gene TRBV9 combines with J gene TRBJ1-1, with 9 bases identical to TRBD1. There are 16 residues in the CDR3. The V segment lost 3 bases and the J segment 4 bases; nucleotides outside the gene matches: 10. Germline CDR1 SGDLS, CDR2 YYNGEE. For the CDR3, the DNA is TGTGCCAGCAGCGGAGTCTCCGGGACAGGGCGCACTGAAGCTTTCTTT. Protein product: CASSGVSGTGRTEAFF.

The rearrangement links TRBV28 to TRBJ1-5; D uncertain. This CDR3 contains 15 residues. Trimming shortened V by 2 bases and J by 0 bases, and 8 bases separated the two germline ends. Germline-derived CDR1 and CDR2 are MDHEN and SYDVKM. The CDR3 spells CASSLPGSSNQPQHF. The CDR3 nucleotides are TGTGCCAGCAGTTTACCGGGGTCTAGCAATCAGCCCCAGCATTTT.

The chain couples TRBV11-2 to TRBJ2-7, with 10 nucleotides matching TRBD1. Germline V gene lookup returns CDR1 SGHAT and CDR2 FQNNGV. The V and J ends lost 5 bases and 6 bases, in that order; junction bases with no gene match: 7. This CDR3 is built from 14 residues. For the CDR3, the DNA is TGTGCCAGCAGCCTAGGAAGGACAGGGGGCGAGCAGTACTTC. This codes for CASSLGRTGGEQYF. The complete variable domain, with remaining parts taken from reference TRBV11-2 and TRBJ2-7, reads EAGVAQSPRYKIIEKRQSVAFWCNPISGHATLYWYQQILGQGPKLLIQFQNNGVVDDSQLPKDRFSAERLKGVDSTLKIQPAKLEDSAVYLCASSLGRTGGEQYFGPGTRLTVT.

This chain connects TRBV19 to TRBJ2-5; TRBD1 might be the D (6 bases). V was shortened by 7 bases and J by 4 bases, with 10 bases between the two germline ends. CDR3 length: 12 residues. CDR1 and CDR2 from the germline V gene are LNHDA and SQIVND (reference sequence). The CDR3 coding sequence is TGTGCCAGTAACAGGGTTGGAGAGACCCAGTACTTC. Its translation: CASNRVGETQYF.

The rearrangement uses TRBV2 and TRBJ1-1; a weak D match, TRBD1 (5 bases). The CDR3 has 12 residues. Germline values: CDR1 SNHLY, CDR2 FYNNEI. Deletions cut 3 bases from V and 8 bases from J, with 10 bases between. CDR3 nucleotide sequence: TGTGCCAGCAGTGAGCGAAGGGGAGAAGCTTTCTTT. Translated: CASSERRGEAFF.